The rows below give T cell receptor beta chains drawn from one sample of a study of control samples from healthy donors and cancer patients. Sequenced by immunoSEQ multiplex PCR; TCRdb stores in-frame clones only, minus some. The sample holds fewer than 90,000 clones, approximately 90% seen once. Sequenced input: PBMCs. These receptors were obtained from a woman aged 55-70 years with head and neck cancer. The CDR3 runs from the conserved cysteine through the conserved F or W. Each record gives: D gene, clone size, J gene, V gene, CDR3 DNA, CDR3 protein. The D gene is left open where the match is weak. Clone size is not always given. Where it is, it says once, few, many or a class for expanded clones.

TRBD1 | once | TRBJ2-2 | TRBV19 | TGTGCCAGTAGTATAATTGCAGGGGGCGGGGCCGGGGAGCTGTTTTTT | CASSIIAGGGAGELFF
- | few | TRBJ1-5 | TRBV6-1 | TGTGCCAGCAGTGACCTCCTAGGGGGGGTCTACAATCAGCCCCAGCATTTT | CASSDLLGGVYNQPQHF
- | - | TRBJ2-7 | TRBV19 | TGTGCCAGTAGTGACTTACTTTCATTCGAGCAGTACTTC | CASSDLLSFEQYF
- | - | TRBJ2-7 | TRBV10-2 | TGCGCCAGCAGTGAGTCGGAATTCACGGGACTTTATTCCTACGAGCAGTACTTC | CASSESEFTGLYSYEQYF
- | - | TRBJ2-5 | TRBV6-5 | TGTGCCAGCAGTTACTCGAGGGCTAGCGTATGGGAGACCCAGTACTTC | CASSYSRASVWETQYF
- | - | TRBJ2-3 | TRBV5-6 | TGTGCCAGCAGCTCGTTCCCCCCGGGCCCTAGCACAGATACGCAGTATTTT | CASSSFPPGPSTDTQYF
- | once | TRBJ2-2 | TRBV18 | TGTGCCAGCTCACGGGCTACAGGAAGGACCGGGGAGCTGTTTTTT | CASSRATGRTGELFF
TRBD1 | - | TRBJ1-2 | TRBV27 | TGTGCCAGCAGTACCTCCGGGACAGGGTCCTCCCGCTACACCTTC | CASSTSGTGSSRYTF
- | - | TRBJ2-7 | TRBV6-2/TRBV6-3 | TGTGCCAGCAGTTTAACAGGGACGTACGAGCAGTACTTC | CASSLTGTYEQYF
- | - | TRBJ1-1 | TRBV10-3 | TGTGCCATCAGCCGTACGTCAGGGGCCACTGAAGCTTTCTTT | CAISRTSGATEAFF
TRBD2 | - | TRBJ2-3 | TRBV7-6 | TGTGCCAGCAGCATAGGACTAGCGGGAGGTACAGATACGCAGTATTTT | CASSIGLAGGTDTQYF
- | few | TRBJ1-5 | TRBV4-1 | TGCGCCAGCAGCCAATATACCGACCAGCCCCAGCATTTT | CASSQYTDQPQHF
- | - | TRBJ2-4 | TRBV7-9 | TGTGCCAGCAGCTTAGGGATCTCAGGGACCGCCAAAAACATTCAGTACTTC | CASSLGISGTAKNIQYF
TRBD2 | - | TRBJ2-5 | TRBV9 | TGTGCCAGCAGCGTGACTAGCGGGAGTAATGTGGAGACCCAGTACTTC | CASSVTSGSNVETQYF
- | - | TRBJ2-5 | TRBV19 | TGTGCCAGTAGTATAATGGTCAGCCAAGAGACCCAGTACTTC | CASSIMVSQETQYF
- | once | TRBJ1-2 | TRBV18 | TGTGCCAGCTCACCAGATCGAATCTATGGCTACACCTTC | CASSPDRIYGYTF
- | - | TRBJ2-3 | TRBV25-1 | TGTGCCAGCCGACGCACAGATACGCAGTATTTT | CASRRTDTQYF
- | - | TRBJ1-3 | TRBV10-3 | TGTGCCATCAGGAGGGGACCTGGAAACACCATATATTTT | CAIRRGPGNTIYF
TRBD2 | once | TRBJ2-7 | TRBV24-1 | TGTGCCACCAGTGATCCTGACGGGGGGTTTGGCGAGCAGTACTTC | CATSDPDGGFGEQYF
TRBD1 | - | TRBJ2-1 | TRBV2 | TGTGCCAGCAGTGAACCGGACAGGGGCTACAATGAGCAGTTCTTC | CASSEPDRGYNEQFF
- | - | TRBJ2-7 | TRBV7-9 | TGTGCCAGCAGCCAACCGCGGCAGGGAACCTACGAGCAGTACTTC | CASSQPRQGTYEQYF
TRBD2 | - | TRBJ2-5 | TRBV2 | TGTGCCGGAAGACTAGCTGGGGAGACCCAGTACTTC | CAGRLAGETQYF
- | - | TRBJ2-7 | TRBV6-5 | TGTGCCAGCCGAGAGATGATCTCCTACGAGCAGTACTTC | CASREMISYEQYF
TRBD1 | - | TRBJ2-2 | TRBV27 | TGTGCCAGCAGTAAACAGGGGGCGCTTAGTACCGGGGAGCTGTTTTTT | CASSKQGALSTGELFF
TRBD2 | - | TRBJ2-1 | TRBV4-1 | TGCGCCAGCAGCCAAGATGGGCCGCAATCTAGCGGGGAGGGGCGGCAGTTCTTC | CASSQDGPQSSGEGRQFF
TRBD1 | - | TRBJ1-3 | TRBV7-3 | TGTGCCAGCAGCTTATTGGGACAGCCGGGGGACACCATATATTTT | CASSLLGQPGDTIYF
- | - | TRBJ1-1 | TRBV5-5 | TGTGCCAGCAGCCCAAGGGCCGTTAACACTGAAGCTTTCTTT | CASSPRAVNTEAFF
- | - | TRBJ2-3 | TRBV19 | TGTGCCAGTAGCTACGCAGATACGCAGTATTTT | CASSYADTQYF
- | - | TRBJ2-7 | TRBV10-2 | TGCGCCAGCAGTGAACAAGCCTACGAGCAGTACTTC | CASSEQAYEQYF
- | - | TRBJ2-5 | TRBV11-3 | TGTGCCAGCAGCTCCCCAGGTAGAGCGGGAGAGGGGGCGGAGACCCAGTACTTC | CASSSPGRAGEGAETQYF
- | - | TRBJ1-1 | TRBV3-1/TRBV3-2 | TGTGCCAGCAGCCAAGATTGGAGGCCGAACACTGAAGCTTTCTTT | CASSQDWRPNTEAFF
TRBD1 | - | TRBJ2-2 | TRBV28 | TGTGCCAGCAGTCCCCGAGGACAGGCGCCCACCGGGGAGCTGTTTTTT | CASSPRGQAPTGELFF
TRBD2 | - | TRBJ2-3 | TRBV10-1 | TGCGCCAGCAGTTCCATGACTAGCGGGAACACAGATACGCAGTATTTT | CASSSMTSGNTDTQYF
- | - | TRBJ2-1 | TRBV7-9 | TGTGCCAGCAGCCCGACCCGGGGTAGTGGGTACAATGAGCAGTTCTTC | CASSPTRGSGYNEQFF
TRBD2 | - | TRBJ2-1 | TRBV6-1 | TGTGCCAGCAGTGAAGCGCTAAGGACTAGCGGGAGGAATGAGCAGTTCTTC | CASSEALRTSGRNEQFF
TRBD2 | - | TRBJ2-3 | TRBV24-1 | TGTGCCACCAGTGAATCTCGGCTAGCGGTCACAGATACGCAGTATTTT | CATSESRLAVTDTQYF
- | - | TRBJ2-7 | TRBV7-2 | TGTGCCAGCAGCTTACTTAGTGGTACCTACGAGCAGTACTTC | CASSLLSGTYEQYF
- | once | TRBJ2-1 | TRBV5-4 | TGTGCCAGCAGCTTGGTAGCGGAAAGTTACAATGAGCAGTTCTTC | CASSLVAESYNEQFF
- | - | TRBJ2-3 | TRBV27 | TGTGCCAGCAGTTTAAGCGCCCCAGATACGCAGTATTTT | CASSLSAPDTQYF
- | - | TRBJ2-7 | TRBV7-8 | TGTGCCAGCAGCTTCCCTCCGGTCTGGCAGGGGACCCCCTACGAGCAGTACTTC | CASSFPPVWQGTPYEQYF
- | - | TRBJ2-1 | TRBV10-3 | TGTGCCATCGCTCTCGGGGATGAGCAGTTCTTC | CAIALGDEQFF
- | - | TRBJ2-7 | TRBV6-2/TRBV6-3 | TGTGCCAGCAGTCTTACCGGGCACCCGATCGACGAGCAGTACTTC | CASSLTGHPIDEQYF
TRBD2 | once | TRBJ2-1 | TRBV18 | TGTGCCAGCTCCCCCCAGGCGGGAGAGTTCAATGAGCAGTTCTTC | CASSPQAGEFNEQFF
- | - | TRBJ1-3 | TRBV7-8 | TGTGCCAGCAGCGTTACCACGAGGGTCCGAGGAAACACCATATATTTT | CASSVTTRVRGNTIYF
- | - | TRBJ1-6 | TRBV2 | TGTGCCAGCAGTGAAGTAGATGGGAGGGGGAGGTCACCCCTCCACTTT | CASSEVDGRGRSPLHF
- | - | TRBJ2-3 | TRBV19 | TGTGCCAGTGGTGTATCAGGGGCGAAGGGAGATACGCAGTATTTT | CASGVSGAKGDTQYF
TRBD1 | once | TRBJ1-5 | TRBV19 | TGTGCCAGTAGTCCCTCACAGGGGGCGGGTCAGCCCCAGCATTTT | CASSPSQGAGQPQHF
TRBD2 | - | TRBJ2-1 | TRBV2 | TGTGCCAGCAGTTCGGGACTAGCGAGACCTGATACGCGCTCCTACAATGAGCAGTTCTTC | CASSSGLARPDTRSYNEQFF
TRBD2 | - | TRBJ2-3 | TRBV5-1 | TGCGCCAGCAGCTTGGATCTAGCGGGAGACGCAGATACGCAGTATTTT | CASSLDLAGDADTQYF
- | - | TRBJ2-2 | TRBV15 | TGTGCCACCAGCAGAGGGCCCCCCACCGGGGAGCTGTTTTTT | CATSRGPPTGELFF
TRBD1 | - | TRBJ2-1 | TRBV2 | TGTGCCAGCAGTGAAGGGACAGGGGGCGCGGTGTATGAGCAGTTCTTC | CASSEGTGGAVYEQFF